These T cell receptor beta chains were read from a single sample in a study of shared clonotypes between healthy human individuals. TCRdb's table, derived via immunoSEQ multiplex PCR, lists solely in-frame clones and lacks some. In the table there are approximately 720,000 clones, about 78% of which are singletons. The specimen sequenced was memory CD4+ T cells sorted from blood. The receptor set was obtained from a woman aged 25 to 39 in good health. Each CDR3 is given with its conserved first and last residue. The D gene is left open where the match is weak. Size is stated for part of the rows, as once, few or many counts, or as a class when the clone is expanded.

V,D,J,size,CDR3,DNA
TRBV25-1,TRBD2,TRBJ2-1,NA,CASSAPTSGSSNEQFF,TGTGCCAGCAGTGCCCCGACTAGCGGGAGTAGTAATGAGCAGTTCTTC
TRBV5-1,NA,TRBJ2-5,NA,CASSVLYQETQYF,TGCGCCAGCAGCGTACTCTATCAAGAGACCCAGTACTTC
TRBV30,NA,TRBJ2-7,NA,CAWSVYPGATEQYF,TGTGCCTGGAGTGTGTATCCAGGGGCTACCGAGCAGTACTTC
TRBV7-9,NA,TRBJ2-3,NA,CASSLGPEVSDTQYF,TGTGCCAGCAGCTTAGGACCAGAAGTGTCGGATACGCAGTATTTT
TRBV21-1,NA,TRBJ1-2,NA,CASSSDERGYTF,TGTGCCAGCAGCAGTGACGAGAGGGGCTACACCTTC
TRBV18,NA,TRBJ2-3,few,CASSPRTGTDTQYF,TGTGCCAGCTCACCTAGGACGGGGACAGATACGCAGTATTTT
TRBV7-2,NA,TRBJ2-7,NA,CASSPSFGSKYEQYF,TGTGCCAGCAGCCCCTCATTCGGGAGTAAATACGAGCAGTACTTC
TRBV29-1,NA,TRBJ1-1,NA,CSAKTAGFTEAFF,TGCAGCGCCAAGACGGCAGGGTTCACTGAAGCTTTCTTT
TRBV29-1,TRBD1,TRBJ2-5,NA,CSVAGQVLETQYF,TGCAGCGTTGCGGGACAGGTCCTAGAGACCCAGTACTTC
TRBV7-8,NA,TRBJ1-2,once,CASSSEGYRNYGYTF,TGTGCCAGCAGCTCAGAGGGCTACCGAAATTATGGCTACACCTTC
TRBV9,TRBD2,TRBJ2-5,NA,CASSPTRLAGVETQYF,TGTGCCAGCAGCCCGACCCGACTAGCGGGAGTAGAGACCCAGTACTTC
TRBV7-2,TRBD1,TRBJ1-4,NA,CASSTLTGGGEKLFF,TGTGCCAGCAGCACCTTGACAGGGGGCGGTGAAAAACTGTTTTTT
TRBV6-6,NA,TRBJ1-3,NA,CASSYPNRDSGNTIYF,TGTGCCAGCAGTTACCCTAACAGGGACTCTGGAAACACCATATATTTT
TRBV19,TRBD2,TRBJ2-7,NA,CASGLLAGGPYEQYF,TGTGCCAGTGGATTACTAGCGGGAGGGCCCTACGAGCAGTACTTC
TRBV7-8,NA,TRBJ1-4,NA,CASSPRTSGGEKLFF,TGTGCCAGCAGCCCGCGGACCTCCGGGGGGGAAAAACTGTTTTTT
TRBV6-6,TRBD1,TRBJ1-2,NA,CASSDRGYYTF,TGTGCCAGCAGCGACAGGGGGTACTACACCTTC
TRBV10-2,NA,TRBJ2-7,NA,CASTASDSYEQYF,TGCGCCAGCACGGCTAGCGACTCCTACGAGCAGTACTTC
TRBV25-1,TRBD2,TRBJ2-5,NA,CASTAPVTSGNQETQYF,TGTGCCAGCACCGCCCCAGTGACTAGCGGCAACCAAGAGACCCAGTACTTC
TRBV6-4,NA,TRBJ1-5,NA,CASSYGERQPQHF,TGTGCCAGCAGTTACGGTGAGCGTCAGCCCCAGCATTTT
TRBV25-1,NA,TRBJ2-5,NA,CASSEPGHRQETQYF,TGTGCCAGCAGTGAACCGGGACACCGTCAAGAGACCCAGTACTTC
TRBV7-8,NA,TRBJ2-5,once,CASILSWGETQYF,TGTGCCAGCATCCTCAGCTGGGGGGAGACCCAGTACTTC
TRBV28,NA,TRBJ1-6,NA,CASSLRATISSPLHF,TGTGCCAGCAGTTTAAGGGCGACGATCAGCTCACCCCTCCACTTT
TRBV5-1,TRBD1,TRBJ2-7,NA,CASSPRTGNSYEQYF,TGCGCCAGCAGCCCTCGGACAGGGAACTCCTACGAGCAGTACTTC
TRBV19,TRBD2,TRBJ2-1,NA,CASSIAGLAGDVEQFF,TGTGCCAGTAGTATAGCCGGACTAGCGGGAGATGTTGAGCAGTTCTTC
TRBV27,TRBD2,TRBJ2-1,NA,CASSPPPLAGVRNEQFF,TGTGCCAGCAGTCCCCCCCCACTAGCGGGAGTTCGCAATGAGCAGTTCTTC
TRBV5-1,NA,TRBJ1-3,NA,CASSLGQGNTIYF,TGCGCCAGCAGCCTGGGACAAGGAAACACCATATATTTT
TRBV14,NA,TRBJ1-1,many,CASSQSARRVTNTEAFF,TGTGCCAGCAGCCAAAGTGCGAGGCGGGTAACGAACACTGAAGCTTTCTTT
TRBV5-6,NA,TRBJ2-5,once,CASSRQETQYF,TGTGCCAGCAGTCGTCAAGAGACCCAGTACTTC
TRBV6-1,NA,TRBJ1-3,once,CASDLGGPGNTIYF,TGTGCCAGCGATCTAGGGGGACCTGGAAACACCATATATTTT
TRBV6-5,NA,TRBJ2-5,NA,CASSYGWGAEAQYF,TGTGCCAGCAGTTACGGGTGGGGGGCTGAAGCCCAGTACTTC
TRBV2,TRBD2,TRBJ2-2,NA,CASRETSGNTGELFF,TGTGCCAGCAGGGAGACTAGCGGGAACACCGGGGAGCTGTTTTTT
TRBV28,NA,TRBJ2-7,NA,CASSSAAGAGHEQYF,TGTGCCAGCAGTTCAGCCGCGGGGGCAGGACACGAGCAGTACTTC
TRBV18,NA,TRBJ1-1,NA,CASSPPNSMNTEAFF,TGTGCCAGCTCACCACCGAACAGTATGAACACTGAAGCTTTCTTT
TRBV29-1,NA,TRBJ1-1,few,CSVEDRGNTEAFF,TGCAGCGTTGAAGACAGGGGAAACACTGAAGCTTTCTTT
TRBV6-5,NA,TRBJ2-5,NA,CASSYGRRGVQETQYF,TGTGCCAGCAGTTACGGTAGAAGGGGGGTCCAAGAGACCCAGTACTTC
TRBV13,TRBD2,TRBJ2-3,NA,CASSLGREWLAENANPNTQYF,TGTGCCAGCAGCTTAGGGAGGGAGTGGCTAGCGGAGAATGCCAACCCCAATACGCAGTATTTT
TRBV28,NA,TRBJ2-6,NA,CASREQGPAVLTF,TGTGCCAGCAGGGAACAAGGCCCGGCCGTCCTGACTTTC
TRBV28,NA,TRBJ1-1,NA,CASSTQDSMNTEAFF,TGTGCCAGCAGTACGCAGGACAGCATGAACACTGAAGCTTTCTTT
TRBV30,TRBD2,TRBJ2-1,NA,CAWSSVLAGGLTYNEQFF,TGTGCCTGGAGTTCAGTTCTAGCGGGAGGCCTAACCTACAATGAGCAGTTCTTC
TRBV5-4,TRBD1,TRBJ2-5,few,CASSLEGARETQYF,TGTGCCAGCAGCTTAGAGGGGGCGCGGGAGACCCAGTACTTC
TRBV16,NA,TRBJ2-3,NA,CASSQSKLADTQYF,TGTGCCAGCAGCCAATCGAAGCTGGCAGATACGCAGTATTTT
TRBV12-1,NA,TRBJ1-5,NA,CASNMGRKAVSLRSNQPQHF,TGTGCCAGCAACATGGGCCGAAAGGCGGTATCCCTGAGGAGCAATCAGCCCCAGCATTTT